This TCR beta chain was sequenced in a study of Graves' ophthalmopathy and Graves' hyperthyroidism. Amplification of the TCR beta CDR3 regions used RNA transcripts (as template). HTBI-primed first-round RT-PCR preceded second-round multiplex PCR. TCRdb fed the multiplex PCR reads into MiXCR, producing one record per CDR3 protein. The sample carries 500,000 to 600,000 distinct CDR3 sequences, approximately 35% recorded once. Looked up from germline, CDR1 is MNHNS and CDR2 is SASEGT. Deletions cut 5 bases from V and 2 bases from J, with 16 bases between. This CDR3 is 15 amino acids long. This TCR derives from an adult man with Graves' hyperthyroidism. This chain connects TRBV6-1 to TRBJ2-7; weak D call: TRBD1 (6 bases). Specimen: peripheral blood or thyroid tissue (not recorded which). The CDR3 loop reads CASSSDRGPPYEQYF. The CDR3 region has the DNA TGTGCCAGCAGTTCGGACAGAGGACCCCCCTACGAGCAGTACTTC.